The 32 T cell receptor beta chains given below trace back to one sample, sequenced in a study of cytomegalovirus exposure and HLA in healthy donors. 60 Vbeta and 13 Jbeta primers were used in PCR. The table came from immunoSEQ multiplex PCR; TCRdb's copy has only in-frame clones and leaves some out. The sample has 90,000 to 120,000 clones, 70% to 85% seen once; the top ten hold about 3.1%. Sample: PBMCs. The receptors originated from a woman aged 35 to 49 in good health and CMV-seronegative.

V gene TRBV4-1 combines with J gene TRBJ1-1; TRBD1 agrees at 7 bases. The CDR3 sequence is 15 residues long. Germline-derived CDR1 and CDR2 are MGHRA and YSYEKL. Trimming cost V 4 bases and J 4 bases; bases outside gene matches: 9. The CDR3 region has the DNA TGCGCCAGCAGCCCTGGACAGGCCGTCCGCACTGAAGCTTTCTTT. It translates to CASSPGQAVRTEAFF.

The chain links TRBV19 to TRBJ2-1; 11 bases are a match to TRBD2. The J segment lost 5 bases and the V segment lost 2 bases, leaving 2 bases of the junction unmatched. The CDR3 covers 15 residues. The germline CDR1 and CDR2 sequences are LNHDA and SQIVND (reference sequence). Written as DNA, the CDR3 is TGTGCCAGTAGTATACTAGCGGGGGGACACAATGAGCAGTTCTTC. Protein sequence: CASSILAGGHNEQFF.

The genes are TRBV7-7 and TRBJ2-5; 9 nucleotides agree with TRBD1. J lost 1 base, V lost 2 bases, and 11 bases had no gene match. Germline V lookup: CDR1 SSHAT, CDR2 FNYEAQ (reference sequence). The CDR3 spans 18 residues. The CDR3 nucleotides are TGTGCCAGCAGCTTAAGGAGGGGGACAGGGTGGTTCCAAGAGACCCAGTACTTC. Its translation: CASSLRRGTGWFQETQYF. Filled out from reference TRBV7-7 and TRBJ2-5, the complete variable domain reads GAGVSQSPRYKVTKRGQDVTLRCDPISSHATLYWYQQALGQGPEFLTYFNYEAQPDKSGLPSDRFSAERPEGSISTLTIQRTEQRDSAMYRCASSLRRGTGWFQETQYFGPGTRLLVL.

This clone was seen more than once but under ten times. The junction shows a germline mismatch at one end, possibly a read error. The V call is TRBV7-9, the J call TRBJ2-5, with a tentative D call TRBD1 (5 bases). Germline CDR1 reads SEHNR; CDR2 reads FQNEAQ (reference sequence). This CDR3 has 14 amino acids. The CDR3 DNA follows: TGCGCCAGCAGCCCCTCGACAGCTCAAGAGACCCAGTACTTC. It translates to CASSPSTAQETQYF.

V is TRBV30 and J is TRBJ1-1; 7 bases fit TRBD1. Germline lookup yields CDR1 GTSNPN and CDR2 SVGIG (reference sequence). V trimming: 0 bases; J trimming: 8 bases; junction bases outside the gene matches: 9. The CDR3 loop spans 14 amino acids. The DNA for the CDR3 is TGTGCCTGGAGTGTAGGATGGATCAGGGGGGAAGCTTTCTTT. Translation: CAWSVGWIRGEAFF.

This chain links TRBV13 with TRBJ2-5; 9 bases are shared with TRBD2. Germline lookup yields CDR1 PRHDT and CDR2 FYEKMQ (reference sequence). V was clipped by 4 bases and J by 2 bases; unmatched bases: 11. The CDR3 extends over 17 amino acids. The chain's CDR3 is CASSSVAGESGQETQYF. DNA for the CDR3: TGTGCCAGCAGCTCGGTAGCGGGAGAATCGGGGCAAGAGACCCAGTACTTC.

This sequence joins TRBV7-9 and TRBJ2-3; 7 bases map to TRBD1. Trimming at V came to 4 bases and at J to 6 bases, leaving 10 bases not matched to a gene. There are 15 residues in the CDR3. Germline V gene lookup returns CDR1 SEHNR and CDR2 FQNEAQ (reference sequence). The CDR3 loop reads CASSSLTGKLDTQYF. The CDR3 coding sequence is TGTGCCAGCAGCTCCCTGACAGGGAAATTGGATACGCAGTATTTT.

This clone was detected a few times. V and J are TRBV29-1 and TRBJ2-7, with 7 bases identical to TRBD2. V shed 7 bases and J 2 bases; nucleotides not matched to a gene: 5. The CDR3 has 12 amino acids. Germline V gives CDR1 SQVTM, CDR2 ANQGSEA. The CDR3 coding sequence is TGCAGCGCCCGAGCGGGGCCCTACGAGCAGTACTTC. Its protein is CSARAGPYEQYF.

The chain is built from TRBV9 and TRBJ2-5, with 12 bases lining up with TRBD2. The tail of the sequence fits TRBJ2-7 better, so the J call may be wrong. Germline V gene data show CDR1 as SGDLS and CDR2 as YYNGEE. This CDR3 has 16 amino acids. The CDR3 DNA follows: TGTGCCAGCAGCGAGGGCGGACTAGCGGGGATCTACGAGCAGTACTTC. As protein: CASSEGGLAGIYEQYF.

The chain employs TRBV19 and TRBJ1-2, with TRBD1 matching 9 bases. The V and J ends lost 5 bases and 5 bases, in that order; junction bases with no gene match: 6. Germline values: CDR1 LNHDA, CDR2 SQIVND (reference sequence). This CDR3 is 14 amino acids long. The CDR3 loop reads CASSPDRGGYGYTF. CDR3 nucleotide sequence: TGTGCCAGTAGTCCGGACAGGGGTGGGTATGGCTACACCTTC.

This chain uses TRBV5-4 with TRBJ2-3; 12 bases map to TRBD2. V lost 0 bases to trimming and J lost 2 bases; unmatched junction nucleotides: 4. Germline-derived CDR1 and CDR2 are SGHNT and YYREEE (reference sequence). The CDR3 contains 17 residues. For the CDR3, the DNA is TGTGCCAGCAGCTTGGGGACTAGCGGGGCGGCCACAGATACGCAGTATTTT. It translates to CASSLGTSGAATDTQYF. Supplemented by reference TRBV5-4 and TRBJ2-3, the full variable domain reads ETGVTQSPTHLIKTRGQQVTLRCSSQSGHNTVSWYQQALGQGPQFIFQYYREEENGRGNFPPRFSGLQFPNYSSELNVNALELDDSALYLCASSLGTSGAATDTQYFGPGTRLTVL.

The V gene is TRBV30, the J gene TRBJ2-6; 8 bases agree with TRBD1. The CDR3 is 17 residues long. Germline CDR1 and CDR2: GTSNPN and SVGIG (reference sequence). Germline trimming cut 5 bases from V and 0 bases from J; bases unmatched to any gene: 9. CDR3 in amino acids: CAWRDRGPPSGANVLTF. The CDR3 coding sequence is TGTGCCTGGCGAGACAGGGGCCCCCCCTCTGGGGCCAACGTCCTGACTTTC.

The chain links TRBV27 to TRBJ1-2, with TRBD1 matching 9 bases. CDR1 and CDR2 from the germline V gene are MNHEY and SMNVEV (reference sequence). This CDR3 is built from 13 residues. J lost 6 bases, V lost 8 bases, and 7 bases had no gene match. CDR3 protein: CASLSGTGNGYTF. CDR3 bases: TGTGCCAGCCTTTCCGGGACAGGGAATGGCTACACCTTC.

This chain's CDR3 is CASSLDYSNQPQHF. DNA of the CDR3: TGTGCCAGCAGCTTAGACTATAGCAATCAGCCCCAGCATTTT. V usage is TRBV7-2 and J usage is TRBJ1-5, with unresolved D. The CDR3 loop spans 14 amino acids. Germline loops: CDR1 SGHTA, CDR2 FQGNSA. Trimming removed 1 base at V and 0 bases at J, with 4 bases between.

The CDR3 reads CASSIQNEKLFF. Here the CDR3 DNA reads TGTGCCAGTAGTATACAGAATGAAAAACTGTTTTTT. The chain uses TRBV19 and TRBJ1-4; D is undetermined. This CDR3 region has 12 residues. Germline V CDR1 and CDR2: LNHDA, SQIVND (reference sequence). Trimming removed 2 bases at V and 5 bases at J, with 3 bases between.

This chain joins TRBV5-1 and TRBJ2-5, with 9 positions matching TRBD2. The CDR3 totals 14 residues. Per the germline V gene, CDR1 is SGHRS and CDR2 is YFSETQ. Trimming cost V 4 bases and J 5 bases; bases outside gene matches: 6. Here the CDR3 reads CASSIYSGSETQYF. CDR3 in DNA: TGCGCCAGCAGCATATATAGCGGGAGTGAGACCCAGTACTTC.

The chain recombines TRBV9 with TRBJ2-1; possible D gene TRBD1, 6 bases. Germline-derived CDR1 and CDR2 are SGDLS and YYNGEE. Trimming stripped 0 bases from V and 0 bases from J, with 7 bases between. The CDR3 spans 15 residues. CDR3 protein: CASSVEGVSYNEQFF. The CDR3 DNA reads TGTGCCAGCAGCGTAGAGGGGGTCTCCTACAATGAGCAGTTCTTC.

The genes are TRBV28 and TRBJ2-5, with TRBD1 matching over 8 bases. The germline V gene encodes CDR1 MDHEN and CDR2 SYDVKM. This CDR3 is 15 amino acids long. The junction had 5 bases not matched to a gene; V was cut back by 2 bases and J by 3 bases. The CDR3 DNA reads as TGTGCCAGCAGTTTAGGTGGACAGGGAAAAGAGACCCAGTACTTC. Amino acid sequence: CASSLGGQGKETQYF. Using reference TRBV28 and TRBJ2-5 for the parts outside the CDR3, the full variable domain is DVKVTQSSRYLVKRTGEKVFLECVQDMDHENMFWYRQDPGLGLRLIYFSYDVKMKEKGDIPEGYSVSREKKERFSLILESASTNQTSMYLCASSLGGQGKETQYFGPGTRLLVL.

The rearrangement joins TRBV7-6 to TRBJ2-7, with TRBD1 identical over 8 bases. The junction had 6 bases not matched to a gene; V was cut back by 3 bases and J by 2 bases. Germline V CDR1 and CDR2: SGHVS, FNYEAQ. The CDR3 sequence is 15 residues long. The CDR3 is CASSLRGQGTYEQYF. The CDR3 DNA reads TGTGCCAGCAGCTTGAGAGGACAGGGTACCTACGAGCAGTACTTC.

This clone has just one count. The chain links TRBV28 to TRBJ1-5; D may be TRBD1 (6 bases). CDR1 and CDR2 (germline): MDHEN, SYDVKM. V was cut by 3 bases and J by 6 bases, with 15 bases left in between. The CDR3 covers 15 residues. In nucleotides, the CDR3 is TGTGCCAGCAGTTTCGACAGGCGTGTCCCTCAGCCCCAGCATTTT. This encodes CASSFDRRVPQPQHF.

The chain links TRBV11-2 to TRBJ1-4, with D hard to call. V dropped 0 bases and J dropped 10 bases, with 9 bases sitting between them. CDR1 is SGHAT, CDR2 FQNNGV, per germline. The CDR3 is 13 residues long. The CDR3 reads CASSLEYTRKLFF. The CDR3 nucleotides read TGTGCCAGCAGCTTAGAGTATACGAGAAAACTGTTTTTT.

This clone was observed a few times. This chain joins TRBV5-1 and TRBJ2-3, with a tentative D call TRBD2 (6 bases). The V gene lost 4 bases and the J gene lost 5 bases, with 11 bases spanning the gap. There are 13 residues in the CDR3. CDR1 and CDR2 from the germline V gene are SGHRS and YFSETQ. The chain's CDR3 is CASSLGEEDTQYF. The CDR3 nucleotides read TGCGCCAGCAGCCTGGGGGAGGAAGATACGCAGTATTTT. The full variable domain, rest sourced from reference TRBV5-1 and TRBJ2-3, is KAGVTQTPRYLIKTRGQQVTLSCSPISGHRSVSWYQQTPGQGLQFLFEYFSETQRNKGNFPGRFSGRQFSNSRSEMNVSTLELGDSALYLCASSLGEEDTQYFGPGTRLTVL.

The CDR3 spells CAISGDRVGTDTQYF. The CDR3 nucleotides read TGTGCCATCAGTGGGGACAGGGTGGGTACAGATACGCAGTATTTT. The rearrangement joins TRBV10-3 to TRBJ2-3, with TRBD1 matching over 9 bases. The CDR3 runs 15 residues. V was clipped by 4 bases and J by 3 bases; unmatched bases: 5. Germline V lookup: CDR1 ENHRY, CDR2 SYGVKD.

The V and J genes are TRBV7-2 and TRBJ2-1, with D perhaps TRBD2 (5 bases). The V gene's germline CDR1 is SGHTA and CDR2 FQGNSA. The CDR3 is 14 amino acids. The V and J ends lost 6 bases and 9 bases respectively, with 18 bases between them. The CDR3 region has the DNA TGTGCCAGCAGGCCAGGCGAGGGTTTCCGTGAGCAGTTCTTC. Amino acids: CASRPGEGFREQFF. The full variable domain, in which reference TRBV7-2 and TRBJ2-1 provide the parts outside the CDR3, is GAGVSQSPSNKVTEKGKDVELRCDPISGHTALYWYRQSLGQGLEFLIYFQGNSAPDKSGLPSDRFSAERTGGSVSTLTIQRTQQEDSAVYLCASRPGEGFREQFFGPGTRLTVL.

The chain is built from TRBV7-9 and TRBJ2-3; 8 bases fit TRBD1. V was clipped by 3 bases and J by 0 bases; unmatched bases: 8. This CDR3 contains 17 residues. Germline V lookup: CDR1 SEHNR, CDR2 FQNEAQ (reference sequence). The CDR3 here is CASSFGQGGASTDTQYF. CDR3 nucleotides: TGTGCCAGCAGCTTCGGACAGGGAGGAGCTAGCACAGATACGCAGTATTTT.

The chain links TRBV4-3 to TRBJ2-7; TRBD1 might be the D (5 bases). CDR1 and CDR2 (germline): LGHNA, YSLEER. Trimming took off 2 bases at V and 2 bases at J, with 10 bases between the two ends. The CDR3 contains 14 residues. The CDR3 spells CASSQYQGTYEQYF. In nucleotides, the CDR3 is TGCGCCAGCAGCCAATATCAGGGTACCTACGAGCAGTACTTC.

The chain joins TRBV10-2 to TRBJ1-4; the match to TRBD1 covers 7 bases. This CDR3 is built from 14 residues. Germline V CDR1 and CDR2: WSHSY, SAAADI. V shed 4 bases and J 5 bases; nucleotides not matched to a gene: 4. The CDR3 spells CASSGTGGNEKLFF. CDR3 nucleotide sequence: TGCGCCAGCAGTGGGACAGGCGGGAATGAAAAACTGTTTTTT.

The J gene is TRBJ2-7, the V gene TRBV7-9, with D maybe TRBD2 (5 bases). The V gene lost 4 bases and the J gene lost 2 bases, with 6 bases spanning the gap. Germline V gene data show CDR1 as SEHNR and CDR2 as FQNEAQ (reference sequence). This CDR3 comprises 12 residues. The CDR3 DNA is TGTGCCAGCAGCTCCGGGGCCTACGAGCAGTACTTC. Protein: CASSSGAYEQYF.

The genes are TRBV11-2 and TRBJ2-3; maybe TRBD2 (5 bases). V was cut by 5 bases and J by 5 bases, with 11 bases left in between. Germline CDR1 SGHAT, CDR2 FQNNGV. The CDR3 is made up of 13 amino acids. CDR3 sequence (DNA): TGTGCCAGCAGCCTCAGAGGGAAAGATACGCAGTATTTT. Amino acids: CASSLRGKDTQYF. Filled out from reference TRBV11-2 and TRBJ2-3, the complete variable domain reads EAGVAQSPRYKIIEKRQSVAFWCNPISGHATLYWYQQILGQGPKLLIQFQNNGVVDDSQLPKDRFSAERLKGVDSTLKIQPAKLEDSAVYLCASSLRGKDTQYFGPGTRLTVL.

The chain couples TRBV19 to TRBJ1-5, with D uncertain. Trimming pared 5 bases from V and 7 bases from J, leaving 12 bases between. This CDR3 contains 13 residues. Germline CDR1 and CDR2: LNHDA and SQIVND (reference sequence). CDR3 region: CASSSYDWQPQHF. Here the CDR3 DNA reads TGTGCCAGTAGTTCCTACGATTGGCAGCCCCAGCATTTT.

The chain links TRBV2 to TRBJ2-5; the D gene is possibly TRBD2 (7 bases). The germline V gene has CDR1 SNHLY and CDR2 FYNNEI. The CDR3 is made up of 14 amino acids. Trimming removed 0 bases from V and 6 bases from J, with 11 bases in between. CDR3 sequence reads: CASSEAGGPKTQYF. The CDR3 nucleotides read TGTGCCAGCAGTGAAGCGGGGGGGCCGAAGACCCAGTACTTC.

The chain employs TRBV19 and TRBJ2-1, with TRBD2 matching over 11 bases. Looked up from germline, CDR1 is LNHDA and CDR2 is SQIVND (reference sequence). This CDR3 contains 16 residues. J lost 7 bases, V lost 1 base, and 6 bases had no gene match. In nucleotides, the CDR3 is TGTGCCAGTAGTATAGTCGGGGTAGCGGGAGGGAATGAGCAGTTCTTC. This translates into CASSIVGVAGGNEQFF. The full variable domain, its missing parts supplied by reference TRBV19 and TRBJ2-1, is DGGITQSPKYLFRKEGQNVTLSCEQNLNHDAMYWYRQDPGQGLRLIYYSQIVNDFQKGDIAEGYSVSREKKESFPLTVTSAQKNPTAFYLCASSIVGVAGGNEQFFGPGTRLTVL.